This T cell receptor beta chain was sequenced for a study of cytomegalovirus exposure and HLA in healthy donors. The PCR made use of 60 Vbeta and 13 Jbeta primers. TCRdb's table, derived via immunoSEQ multiplex PCR, lists solely in-frame clones and lacks some. This table holds approximately 160,000 clones, 70% found once. The V end was cut by 3 bases, the J end by 5 bases, with 19 bases between. Germline CDR1 SGHRS, CDR2 YFSETQ. CDR3 length: 16 amino acids. This chain uses TRBV5-1 with TRBJ2-3, with D perhaps TRBD1 (7 bases). The material sequenced was PBMCs. The TCR originated in a young man in good health and CMV-seropositive. As DNA, the CDR3 is TGCGCCAGCAGCTGGAATACAGGTCAGGGGGGAGATACGCAGTATTTT. Translating it yields CASSWNTGQGGDTQYF.